This T cell receptor beta chain is from a study of OX40 agonist ivuxolimab in advanced cancers. Study observations and caveats: Also present in some nonresponders was a low level of normalized T-cell clonal expansion. In general, CD8+ T cells held more expanded clones than CD4+ did, on average.

The CDR3 runs to 11 residues. V was pared by 1 base and J by 10 bases, with 5 bases between. Germline CDR1 reads SGHDN; CDR2 reads FVKESK. Method: immunoSEQ multiplex PCR; TCRdb's copy keeps in-frame clones and lacks some. Of roughly 76,000 clones detected, around 90% appear once; the ten largest clones hold 3.5% to 5%. As for this clone: The target antigen is unknown.

This receptor was taken from an adult with an advanced solid tumor such as melanoma, head and neck, liver or kidney cancer. The sequenced sample was CD4+ or CD8+ T cells sorted from blood, obtained in a trial of the OX40 agonist ivuxolimab. V is TRBV14 and J is TRBJ2-1; D gene uncertain. CDR3 region: CASSQAVEQFF. CDR3 sequence (DNA): TGTGCCAGCAGCCAAGCCGTGGAGCAGTTCTTC. The full variable domain, its missing parts supplied by reference TRBV14 and TRBJ2-1, is EAGVTQFPSHSVIEKGQTVTLRCDPISGHDNLYWYRRVMGKEIKFLLHFVKESKQDESGMPNNRFLAERTGGTYSTLKVQPAELEDSGVYFCASSQAVEQFFGPGTRLTVL.